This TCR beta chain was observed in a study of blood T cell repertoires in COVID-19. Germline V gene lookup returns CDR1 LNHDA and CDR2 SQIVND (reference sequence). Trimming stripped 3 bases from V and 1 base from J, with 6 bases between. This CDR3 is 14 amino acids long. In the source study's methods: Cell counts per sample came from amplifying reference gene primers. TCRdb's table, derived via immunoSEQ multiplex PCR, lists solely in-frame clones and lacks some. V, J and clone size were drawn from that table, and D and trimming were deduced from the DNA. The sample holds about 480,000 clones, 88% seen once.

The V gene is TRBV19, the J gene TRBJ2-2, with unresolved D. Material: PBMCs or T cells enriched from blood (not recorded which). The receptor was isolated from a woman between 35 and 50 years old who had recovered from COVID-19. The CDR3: CASSIERNTGELFF. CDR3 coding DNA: TGTGCCAGTAGTATCGAGCGGAACACCGGGGAGCTGTTTTTT.